The T cell receptor beta chain under discussion was sequenced for a study of blood T cell repertoires in COVID-19 (TCRdb year 2020). Context from the whole study: Samples covering the acute and convalescent phases of COVID-19 were provided by collaborators in the United States, Italy and Spain. The prospective study material was composed of cDNA or gDNA derived from T cells, B-cell-depleted T cells, or PBMCs. The dataset comprised deeply sampled blood TCRbeta repertoires from subjects exposed to, actively infected with, or recovered from COVID-19. The repertoires were released in a freely available public database meant as a resource for research on the immune response to SARS-CoV-2. Samples came from the ongoing ImmuneRACE study (first 160 participants) plus 1,254 subjects from 6 global collaborators. A de-identified subject ID, COVID-19 status, age in years and sex were almost always included in the sample metadata. Where HLA class I and class II types were available, the types were taken from metadata supplied by the sample provider, not from assay-based typing. Results the study describes overall, beyond this receptor: Clinical and demographic metadata were provided uncurated, with the amount varying by source and participant.

TCRbeta CDR3 regions were amplified from genomic DNA using the immunoSEQ Assay, a bias-controlled multiplex PCR. In the paper's pipeline: Within the assay, amplification of reference gene primers was used to estimate how many nucleated cells each sample contained. To quantify the absolute abundance of each unique TCRbeta CDR3 rearrangement, sequence reads were collapsed and filtered. For each sample, productive Simpson clonality was calculated by taking the square root of Simpson's diversity index across productive rearrangements. TCRdb took this table from immuneACCESS and kept in-frame rearrangements with V and J called. Such tables lack part of the clones; where checked against another copy, unresolved V genes explain under half of the gap, and the rest is unexplained. That table gives V, J and clone size, and the DNA gave D and trimming. This sample is represented by 200,000 or so clones; approximately 91% of them were singletons. Together, the top ten hold around 1.9% of the sample.

The V end loses 2 bases and the J end loses 0 bases, and a stretch of 10 bases separates them. Sequences SGHDN (CDR1) and FVKESK (CDR2) are obtained from the germline V gene. Including cysteine and phenylalanine, the CDR3 has 15 amino acids. Only the CDR3 region is kept as DNA, spanning 45 bases read in frame from base 1. Whole blood was collected in K2EDTA tubes by collaborating institutions according to the institutions' own protocols. Collaborator samples were shipped for TCRbeta analysis as frozen whole blood, isolated PBMCs, or DNA extracted from either sample type. As to this clone: Its specific antigen is unknown. No much larger clone exists at a distance of one base, and base qualities are not known.

The sample was peripheral blood. This receptor was taken from a man in his 70s with active or convalescent COVID-19. The rearrangement joined TRBV14 to TRBJ1-1, with an unclear D gene assignment. The nucleotide sequence reads TGTGCCAGCAGCCAACAGACACTTATGAACACTGAAGCTTTCTTT. This encodes CASSQQTLMNTEAFF.